This paragraph reports one T cell receptor (beta chain). As yet, its antigen is unknown. This CDR3 comprises 14 residues. V shed 4 bases and J 5 bases; nucleotides not matched to a gene: 3. Germline loops: CDR1 SGHRS, CDR2 YFSETQ. These data come from a study of T cell responses to AZD1222 COVID-19 vaccine. Generated by immunoSEQ multiplex PCR, the TCRdb table keeps only in-frame clones and is missing some. The repertoire holds over 60,000 clones, with 79% as singletons. The study, taken as a whole, reports: Repertoire samples came only from after the peak T cell response.

The TCR sequence derives from an adult in good health. Sequences were derived from peripheral blood, sampled on day 0 of MenACWY control vaccination. The chain carries TRBV5-1 and TRBJ2-1, with 10 bases aligning to TRBD2. For the CDR3, the DNA is TGCGCCAGCAGCCTCAGCGGGGGGGACAATGAGCAGTTCTTC. Translating it yields CASSLSGGDNEQFF.